The clone carrying this T cell receptor (beta chain) has just a few counts. Primers for the PCR totalled 60 Vbeta and 13 Jbeta. Clones were read by immunoSEQ multiplex PCR, and TCRdb kept only the in-frame ones, dropping some. The sample includes 95,000 to 110,000 clones, 65% to 85% of them seen just once. The trim removed 4 bases at V and 6 bases at J, leaving 7 bases unmatched. The length of the CDR3 is 13 residues. CDR1 is SGDLS and CDR2 is YYNGEE in the germline V gene. The sample comes from a study of cytomegalovirus exposure and HLA in healthy donors. The chain has TRBV9 and TRBJ2-7, with 7 nucleotides matching TRBD1. The sequenced sample was PBMCs. The TCR sequence derives from a man aged 50 to 59 in good health and CMV-seropositive. CDR3 nucleotide sequence: TGTGCCAGCAGCCAGACAGGGCTAAGCGAGCAGTACTTC. Protein sequence: CASSQTGLSEQYF.